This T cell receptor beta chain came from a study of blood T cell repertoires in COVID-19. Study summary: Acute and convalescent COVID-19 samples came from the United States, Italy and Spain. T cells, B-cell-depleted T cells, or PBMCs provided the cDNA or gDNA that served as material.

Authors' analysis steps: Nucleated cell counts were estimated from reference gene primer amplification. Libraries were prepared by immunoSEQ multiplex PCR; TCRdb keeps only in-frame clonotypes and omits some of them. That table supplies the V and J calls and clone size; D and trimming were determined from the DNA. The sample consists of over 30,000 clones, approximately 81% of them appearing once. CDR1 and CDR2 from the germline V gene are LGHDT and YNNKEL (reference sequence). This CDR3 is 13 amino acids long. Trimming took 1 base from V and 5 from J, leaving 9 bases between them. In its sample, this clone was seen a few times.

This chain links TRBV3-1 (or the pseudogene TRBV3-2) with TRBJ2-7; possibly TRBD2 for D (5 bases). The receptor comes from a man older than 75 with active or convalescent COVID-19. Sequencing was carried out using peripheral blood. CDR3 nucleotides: TGTGCCAGCAGCCAAGGTCTAGCCCACGAGCAGTACTTC. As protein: CASSQGLAHEQYF.